This is a list of T cell receptor beta chains from one sample in a study of blood T cell repertoires in COVID-19. TCRdb's copy holds only in-frame clones and misses some; the assay was immunoSEQ multiplex PCR. Of about 47,000 clones in the sample, roughly 84% are singletons; the top ten hold 2.5%. Source material: peripheral blood. These receptors originate from a man between 50 and 59 years old with acute or convalescent COVID-19. Each CDR3 is given with its conserved first and last residue. Fields, in order: clone size, D gene, V gene, J gene, CDR3 DNA, CDR3 protein. D genes are given only for firm matches. A clone size is listed for some rows: how often the clone was seen (once, few, many), or a class if it is expanded.

clone size: .; D gene: TRBD2; V gene: TRBV7-9; J gene: TRBJ2-1; CDR3 DNA: TGTGCCAGCAGCTTAGAGCTAGCGGGAGACAGGGTACGGAATGAGCAGTTCTTC; CDR3 protein: CASSLELAGDRVRNEQFF
clone size: .; D gene: .; V gene: TRBV5-8; J gene: TRBJ1-6; CDR3 DNA: TGTGCCAGCAGCGGGGGGACGAACCTCCACGATTCACCCCTCCACTTT; CDR3 protein: CASSGGTNLHDSPLHF
clone size: .; D gene: .; V gene: TRBV5-6; J gene: TRBJ1-5; CDR3 DNA: TGTGCCAGCAGCCTACGGACAGTACCCACCCAGCATTTT; CDR3 protein: CASSLRTVPTQHF
clone size: .; D gene: .; V gene: TRBV9; J gene: TRBJ1-1; CDR3 DNA: TGTGCCAGCAGCGTACACAGGGTTAAGAACACTGAAGCTTTCTTT; CDR3 protein: CASSVHRVKNTEAFF
clone size: .; D gene: TRBD1; V gene: TRBV6-5; J gene: TRBJ2-7; CDR3 DNA: TGTGCCAGCACGCCGACAGGGCGGTACGAGCAGTACTTC; CDR3 protein: CASTPTGRYEQYF
clone size: .; D gene: TRBD2; V gene: TRBV29-1; J gene: TRBJ2-7; CDR3 DNA: TGCAGCGTTGAAAGGGCGGGAGTGGACTACGAGCAGTACTTC; CDR3 protein: CSVERAGVDYEQYF
clone size: few; D gene: .; V gene: TRBV4-2; J gene: TRBJ1-1; CDR3 DNA: TGTGCCAGCAGCCAAGACGCAGGGATGAACACTGAAGCTTTCTTT; CDR3 protein: CASSQDAGMNTEAFF
clone size: .; D gene: TRBD1; V gene: TRBV5-8; J gene: TRBJ2-3; CDR3 DNA: TGTGCCAGCAGCTCGACAGGGGGCTGGACAGATACGCAGTATTTT; CDR3 protein: CASSSTGGWTDTQYF
clone size: .; D gene: .; V gene: TRBV6-5; J gene: TRBJ2-7; CDR3 DNA: TGTGCCAGCAGTTCCTTCCGGGGATACTACGAGCAGTACTTC; CDR3 protein: CASSSFRGYYEQYF
clone size: .; D gene: TRBD1; V gene: TRBV7-3; J gene: TRBJ1-1; CDR3 DNA: TGTGCCAGCAGCTCCCGAGACAGGGGCACTGAAGCTTTCTTT; CDR3 protein: CASSSRDRGTEAFF
clone size: few; D gene: TRBD1; V gene: TRBV9; J gene: TRBJ2-5; CDR3 DNA: TGTGCCAGCAGCCCCGGGACAGCAGAGACCCAGTACTTC; CDR3 protein: CASSPGTAETQYF
clone size: .; D gene: TRBD1; V gene: TRBV7-6; J gene: TRBJ1-4; CDR3 DNA: TGTGCCAGCAGCTTAGCTTGGATAGGGGGCCCCTCAACTAATGAAAAACTGTTTTTT; CDR3 protein: CASSLAWIGGPSTNEKLFF
clone size: .; D gene: TRBD1; V gene: TRBV4-1; J gene: TRBJ1-2; CDR3 DNA: TGCGCCAGCAGACCCGGGACAGGGATTAATGGCTACACCTTC; CDR3 protein: CASRPGTGINGYTF
clone size: .; D gene: .; V gene: TRBV5-4; J gene: TRBJ2-5; CDR3 DNA: TGTGCCAGCAGCTTGGGGGGGGACCAAGAGACCCAGTACTTC; CDR3 protein: CASSLGGDQETQYF
clone size: .; D gene: TRBD1; V gene: TRBV9; J gene: TRBJ1-2; CDR3 DNA: TGTGCCAGCAGCGCGGGACAGCCTACGGATGGCTACACCTTC; CDR3 protein: CASSAGQPTDGYTF
clone size: .; D gene: .; V gene: TRBV5-6; J gene: TRBJ2-7; CDR3 DNA: TGTGCCAGCAGCTTCGGGACAACCTACGAGCAGTACTTC; CDR3 protein: CASSFGTTYEQYF
clone size: .; D gene: .; V gene: TRBV4-1; J gene: TRBJ1-6; CDR3 DNA: TGCGCCAGCAGCCAAGATGGGTCGGGTGTGCATTCACCCCTCCACTTT; CDR3 protein: CASSQDGSGVHSPLHF
clone size: .; D gene: .; V gene: TRBV19; J gene: TRBJ1-5; CDR3 DNA: TGTGCCAGTAGTATAGAATCCAGATTCCAGCATTTT; CDR3 protein: CASSIESRFQHF
clone size: .; D gene: .; V gene: TRBV7-9; J gene: TRBJ1-1; CDR3 DNA: TGTGCCAGCAGCTTAGCGCTGTCAGTAAAATTT; CDR3 protein: CASSLALSVKF
clone size: .; D gene: TRBD1; V gene: TRBV28; J gene: TRBJ1-2; CDR3 DNA: TGTGCCAGCAGGGCCGGGACAGACTATGGCTACACCTTC; CDR3 protein: CASRAGTDYGYTF
clone size: .; D gene: TRBD1; V gene: TRBV27; J gene: TRBJ2-7; CDR3 DNA: TGTGCCAGCAATAAAGGTTTGGGGACAGCCTACGAGCAGTACTTC; CDR3 protein: CASNKGLGTAYEQYF
clone size: .; D gene: TRBD2; V gene: TRBV6-6; J gene: TRBJ2-3; CDR3 DNA: TGTGCCAGCAGTTATGGGCTAGCGGGAGGGCCAGATACGCAGTATTTT; CDR3 protein: CASSYGLAGGPDTQYF
clone size: .; D gene: TRBD1; V gene: TRBV14; J gene: TRBJ2-7; CDR3 DNA: TGTGCCAGCAGTCGACAGGGGACCTACGAGCAGTACTTC; CDR3 protein: CASSRQGTYEQYF
clone size: .; D gene: TRBD1; V gene: TRBV18; J gene: TRBJ2-3; CDR3 DNA: TGTGCCAGCTCACGTCGGGACGCAGGGGGCTTGAGCACAGATACGCAGTATTTT; CDR3 protein: CASSRRDAGGLSTDTQYF
clone size: .; D gene: TRBD1; V gene: TRBV9; J gene: TRBJ1-1; CDR3 DNA: TGTGCCAGCAGCGCTACGGACAGGGCGGGCACTGAAGCTTTCTTT; CDR3 protein: CASSATDRAGTEAFF
clone size: .; D gene: .; V gene: TRBV19; J gene: TRBJ2-7; CDR3 DNA: TGTGCCAGTAGTCGGGGGACGGGATACTCCTACGAGCAGTACTTC; CDR3 protein: CASSRGTGYSYEQYF
clone size: .; D gene: TRBD1; V gene: TRBV29-1; J gene: TRBJ2-3; CDR3 DNA: TGCAGCGTTGGCCCAGGGGGCTGGGACACAGATACGCAGTATTTT; CDR3 protein: CSVGPGGWDTDTQYF
clone size: once; D gene: .; V gene: TRBV9; J gene: TRBJ2-5; CDR3 DNA: TGTGCCAGCAGCGTTGCGGGGGACACCCGAGAGACCCAGTACTTC; CDR3 protein: CASSVAGDTRETQYF
clone size: once; D gene: .; V gene: TRBV6-5; J gene: TRBJ1-5; CDR3 DNA: TGTGCCAGCAGCGGCATAGCAGGGAGCAATCAGCCCCAGCATTTT; CDR3 protein: CASSGIAGSNQPQHF
clone size: .; D gene: TRBD2; V gene: TRBV5-1; J gene: TRBJ2-5; CDR3 DNA: TGCGCCATCTCGACTAGCCCTAGATATACGGTGGAGACCCAGTACTTC; CDR3 protein: CAISTSPRYTVETQYF
clone size: once; D gene: TRBD1; V gene: TRBV2; J gene: TRBJ2-1; CDR3 DNA: TGTGCCACCCGGCCGGGACAGTATAACAATGAGCAGTTCTTC; CDR3 protein: CATRPGQYNNEQFF
clone size: once; D gene: .; V gene: TRBV28; J gene: TRBJ2-3; CDR3 DNA: TGTGCCAGCAGCCTGGTTCCCGTTAGCGGCACAGATACGCAGTATTTT; CDR3 protein: CASSLVPVSGTDTQYF
clone size: .; D gene: TRBD2; V gene: TRBV7-3; J gene: TRBJ2-7; CDR3 DNA: TGTGCCAGCAGCCCATTGCCAGGACTAGGCTACGAGCAGTACTTC; CDR3 protein: CASSPLPGLGYEQYF
clone size: .; D gene: .; V gene: TRBV4-2; J gene: TRBJ1-6; CDR3 DNA: TGTGCCAGCAGCCAAGGCCGAACCAGTAATTCACCCCTCCACTTT; CDR3 protein: CASSQGRTSNSPLHF
clone size: .; D gene: .; V gene: TRBV2; J gene: TRBJ1-5; CDR3 DNA: TGTGCCAGCAGGGTACAGGGAAATCAGCCCCAGCATTTT; CDR3 protein: CASRVQGNQPQHF
clone size: .; D gene: .; V gene: TRBV19; J gene: TRBJ1-2; CDR3 DNA: TGTGCCAGTGAGACGGGAGCTAACTATGGCTACACCTTC; CDR3 protein: CASETGANYGYTF
clone size: .; D gene: .; V gene: TRBV2; J gene: TRBJ1-6; CDR3 DNA: TGTGCCAGCAGTGCTAGCAGGGGCGGTAATTCACCCCTCCACTTT; CDR3 protein: CASSASRGGNSPLHF
clone size: .; D gene: .; V gene: TRBV5-4; J gene: TRBJ1-4; CDR3 DNA: TGTGCCAGCAGCTTGGGGGGGACAAGCGCAACTAATGAAAAACTGTTTTTT; CDR3 protein: CASSLGGTSATNEKLFF
clone size: .; D gene: .; V gene: TRBV9; J gene: TRBJ1-4; CDR3 DNA: TGTGCCAGCAGCGCCCTCGGGGAGCCTAATGAAAAACTGTTTTTT; CDR3 protein: CASSALGEPNEKLFF
clone size: .; D gene: .; V gene: TRBV5-4; J gene: TRBJ2-2; CDR3 DNA: TGTGCCAGCAGCTTGGGGGGAGTCGACGGGGAGCTGTTTTTT; CDR3 protein: CASSLGGVDGELFF
clone size: .; D gene: TRBD1; V gene: TRBV5-1; J gene: TRBJ1-1; CDR3 DNA: TGCGCCAGCAGCGCCCCAGGGGGGAGGACTGAAGCTTTCTTT; CDR3 protein: CASSAPGGRTEAFF
clone size: .; D gene: .; V gene: TRBV6-1; J gene: TRBJ1-1; CDR3 DNA: TGTGCCAGCAGTGAAGCGACACAGGTGAACACTGAAGCTTTCTTT; CDR3 protein: CASSEATQVNTEAFF
clone size: .; D gene: .; V gene: TRBV6-5; J gene: TRBJ1-5; CDR3 DNA: TGTGCCAGCGGTAACTTTTATAGCAATCAGCCCCAGCATTTT; CDR3 protein: CASGNFYSNQPQHF
clone size: .; D gene: TRBD1; V gene: TRBV10-3; J gene: TRBJ2-7; CDR3 DNA: TGTGCCATCAGTTGGACAGGGGGTTCCTACGAGCAGTACTTC; CDR3 protein: CAISWTGGSYEQYF
clone size: once; D gene: .; V gene: TRBV29-1; J gene: TRBJ1-2; CDR3 DNA: TGCAGCGTTGTGGGGGGAGGAGAGTATGGCTACACCTTC; CDR3 protein: CSVVGGGEYGYTF
clone size: .; D gene: .; V gene: TRBV6-5; J gene: TRBJ1-5; CDR3 DNA: TGTGCCAGCACCAAGGGGGTAACAGTGGAGCCCCAGCATTTT; CDR3 protein: CASTKGVTVEPQHF
clone size: .; D gene: .; V gene: TRBV2; J gene: TRBJ1-2; CDR3 DNA: TGTGCCAGCAGCGGTGGGAGCTACTATGGCTACACCTTC; CDR3 protein: CASSGGSYYGYTF
clone size: medium-sized; D gene: .; V gene: TRBV28; J gene: TRBJ1-5; CDR3 DNA: TGTGCCAGCAGTTTTGGCCGCGGGTACCTGTATCAGCCCCAGCATTTT; CDR3 protein: CASSFGRGYLYQPQHF
clone size: .; D gene: TRBD2; V gene: TRBV28; J gene: TRBJ2-5; CDR3 DNA: TGTGCCAGCAGTCTCCGGGGGGAGAGAGCCCAGTACTTC; CDR3 protein: CASSLRGERAQYF
clone size: .; D gene: TRBD1; V gene: TRBV18; J gene: TRBJ1-2; CDR3 DNA: TGTGCCAGCTCACCGATCACCGGGACAGGGAACTATGGCTACACCTTC; CDR3 protein: CASSPITGTGNYGYTF
clone size: .; D gene: .; V gene: TRBV29-1; J gene: TRBJ1-3; CDR3 DNA: TGCAGCGTTGTTTCGGGAACTGGAAACACCATATATTTT; CDR3 protein: CSVVSGTGNTIYF
clone size: .; D gene: TRBD1; V gene: TRBV6-5; J gene: TRBJ2-5; CDR3 DNA: TGTGCCAGCAGCCCCAGGACAGGGCAAGAGACCCAGTACTTC; CDR3 protein: CASSPRTGQETQYF
clone size: .; D gene: .; V gene: TRBV29-1; J gene: TRBJ2-3; CDR3 DNA: TGCAGCGTTGAATCTGGGGACTTCTACACAGATACGCAGTATTTT; CDR3 protein: CSVESGDFYTDTQYF
clone size: .; D gene: .; V gene: TRBV9; J gene: TRBJ2-1; CDR3 DNA: TGTGCCAGCAGCGTCCGGGACATCTCCTACAATGAGCAGTTCTTC; CDR3 protein: CASSVRDISYNEQFF
clone size: .; D gene: .; V gene: TRBV3-1/TRBV3-2; J gene: TRBJ1-5; CDR3 DNA: TGTGCCAGCAGCCCTCAGGGAATCGAAGGAAATCAGCCCCAGCATTTT; CDR3 protein: CASSPQGIEGNQPQHF
clone size: .; D gene: .; V gene: TRBV5-4; J gene: TRBJ1-2; CDR3 DNA: TGTGCCAGCAGCTTGTGGGCGGTAGGGGGATATGGCTACACCTTC; CDR3 protein: CASSLWAVGGYGYTF